A selection of T cell receptor beta chains follows, all from one sample in a study of cytomegalovirus exposure and HLA in healthy donors. Using immunoSEQ multiplex PCR, the repertoire was profiled, and TCRdb retains in-frame clones only, with some absent. The profile shows some 130,000 clones, more than 70% of them singletons. The specimen sequenced was PBMCs. Receptors originate from a woman aged 25 to 39 in good health and CMV-seropositive. Both conserved end residues are part of each CDR3. A D gene is named only where the DNA matches it firmly. Clone size is not always given. Where it is, it says once, few, many or a class for expanded clones.

TRBJ1-4 . TRBV7-9 TRBD1 CASSFLVFTRGTGDEKLFF TGTGCCAGCAGCTTTCTAGTTTTCACCCGAGGGACAGGTGATGAAAAACTGTTTTTT
TRBJ1-2 . TRBV6-1 TRBD1 CASPLGQGARGYTF TGTGCCAGCCCCCTAGGACAGGGGGCGCGCGGCTACACCTTC
TRBJ1-3 . TRBV5-1 . CASSLASGAGNTIYF TGCGCCAGCAGCTTGGCCTCGGGGGCTGGAAACACCATATATTTT
TRBJ1-4 . TRBV19 . CASTSSGRGTEKLFF TGTGCCAGTACCTCCTCGGGGAGGGGGACTGAAAAACTGTTTTTT
TRBJ2-1 . TRBV28 TRBD2 CAIPGTSVNEQFF TGCGCCATACCCGGGACTAGCGTTAATGAGCAGTTCTTC
TRBJ2-1 . TRBV5-6 TRBD2 CASTSNHGRNEQFF TGTGCCAGCACCTCGAACCACGGGAGGAATGAGCAGTTCTTC
TRBJ1-6 . TRBV2 . CASSEWQGGSPLHF TGTGCCAGCAGTGAATGGCAGGGAGGTTCACCCCTCCACTTT
TRBJ1-1 . TRBV28 . CASSLSGRGDGGEAFF TGTGCCAGCAGTTTATCAGGCAGGGGCGACGGAGGTGAAGCTTTCTTT
TRBJ1-2 . TRBV2 TRBD1 CASSPLTGKHGYTF TGTGCCAGCAGTCCCCTGACAGGGAAGCATGGCTACACCTTC
TRBJ2-7 . TRBV28 TRBD1 CASSPGTVLYEQYF TGTGCCAGCAGCCCGGGGACAGTCCTCTACGAGCAGTACTTC
TRBJ2-2 . TRBV6-4 . CASSDRNTGELFF TGTGCCAGCAGTGATAGAAACACCGGGGAGCTGTTTTTT
TRBJ1-2 . TRBV27 . CASSFGLRGYGYTF TGTGCCAGCAGTTTTGGTCTCCGGGGGTATGGCTACACCTTC
TRBJ2-7 . TRBV28 TRBD1 CASRVTTGWYEQYF TGTGCCAGCAGGGTAACGACAGGGTGGTACGAGCAGTACTTC
TRBJ1-1 once TRBV2 . CASIEASMNTEAFF TGTGCCAGCATAGAGGCCTCGATGAACACTGAAGCTTTCTTT
TRBJ2-7 . TRBV25-1 . CASSELMAGSGGYEQYF TGTGCCAGCAGTGAGCTAATGGCGGGATCAGGGGGCTACGAGCAGTACTTC
TRBJ2-1 . TRBV28 TRBD2 CASNSLAGGYNEQFF TGTGCCAGCAACTCTTTAGCGGGAGGCTACAATGAGCAGTTCTTC
TRBJ1-5 . TRBV5-5 TRBD1 CASSTGQYSNQPQHF TGTGCCAGCAGCACGGGACAGTATAGCAATCAGCCCCAGCATTTT
TRBJ1-6 few TRBV5-1 . CASSSGDSPLHF TGCGCCAGCAGCTCAGGGGATTCACCCCTCCACTTT
TRBJ2-7 once TRBV10-3 TRBD1 CAPRRQGTYEQYF TGTGCCCCCCGCCGACAGGGCACCTACGAGCAGTACTTC
TRBJ2-1 . TRBV5-1 TRBD2 CASSLWGGLSYNEQFF TGCGCCAGCAGCCTGTGGGGAGGGCTCTCCTACAATGAGCAGTTCTTC
TRBJ2-7 . TRBV30 TRBD1 CAWRQGVIDEQYF TGTGCCTGGAGACAGGGGGTAATCGACGAGCAGTACTTC
TRBJ2-5 once TRBV5-1 . CASSPGNQETQYF TGCGCCAGCAGCCCCGGGAACCAAGAGACCCAGTACTTC
TRBJ2-3 . TRBV10-3 TRBD1 CAISDPGTGPPDTQYF TGTGCCATCAGTGACCCCGGGACAGGGCCACCAGATACGCAGTATTTT
TRBJ1-1 few TRBV30 TRBD1 CAREGQGFGTEAFF TGTGCCAGAGAGGGACAGGGGTTTGGCACTGAAGCTTTCTTT
TRBJ1-1 . TRBV19 . CASGEVGNTEAFF TGTGCCAGTGGAGAAGTCGGAAACACTGAAGCTTTCTTT
TRBJ1-2 few TRBV7-9 TRBD1 CASSRQGHYGYTF TGTGCCAGCAGCCGACAGGGCCACTATGGCTACACCTTC
TRBJ1-1 . TRBV7-9 . CASSFFMNTEAFF TGTGCCAGCAGCTTTTTCATGAACACTGAAGCTTTCTTT